The subject of this entry is one T cell receptor (beta chain). The antigen is unknown. The sample belongs to a study of post-analysis software for immune sequencing data. Across the study: Relapsing-remitting, secondary progressive and progressive-relapsing courses of multiple sclerosis were included.

The CDR3 contains 13 residues. The germline V and J ends were trimmed by 0 bases and 4 bases, with 7 bases remaining between them. The germline V gene has CDR1 MGHRA and CDR2 YSYEKL. Unique molecular identifiers had been added to the TCR beta cDNA libraries. Each batch of 1 to 10 million T cells produced roughly 500,000 cDNA molecules. TCRdb redid the calling of the PCR reads with MiXCR, one entry per CDR3 protein. The table lists more than 450,000 distinct CDR3 sequences, less than 40% of them singletons. Study outcomes and limitations: A significant reduction in normalized Chao1 diversity was observed in multiple sclerosis patients versus controls. Patients carried roughly 5 TRBV segments more frequently than controls did, and TRBV5-6, TRBV5-1 and TRBV20-1 were among them.

The sequenced sample was blood. This TCR was sampled from a girl aged 2-17 years with multiple sclerosis. The chain uses TRBV4-1 and TRBJ2-7; D is uncertain. CDR3 amino acids: CASSQEPKYEQYF. CDR3 nucleotide sequence: TGCGCCAGCAGCCAAGAGCCCAAATACGAGCAGTACTTC.